These T cell receptor beta chains were read from a single sample in a study of memory B cells and T cells in multiple sclerosis. Here immunoSEQ multiplex PCR was the method, and the copy in TCRdb shows in-frame clones only, minus some. The table shows approximately 47,000 clones, with about 80% occurring only once. For these TCRs, the target antigens are not known. Material for sequencing was PBMCs from blood kept in culture. These receptors were taken from a human donor with multiple sclerosis. CDR3s include the opening cysteine and the closing phenylalanine or tryptophan.

>TRBJ1-1|TRBV2
CASSLDREDSEAFF
>TRBJ1-2|TRBV5-6
CASSLAGAGGAGYTF
>TRBJ2-3|TRBV19
CASKEGPAADTQYF
>TRBJ1-2|TRBV6-5
CASSSRDGAYGYTF
>TRBJ2-7|TRBV7-8
CASSLENQGLSYEQYF
>TRBJ1-5|TRBV7-2
CASSLGTGWNQPQHF
>TRBJ1-5|TRBV6-1
CASSEGGRVYQPQHF
>TRBJ1-3|TRBV28
CASSLRSISGNTIYF
>TRBJ2-3|TRBV7-9
CASSSPLAGVDTQYF
>TRBJ2-5|TRBV6-5
CASSWRVGETQYF
>TRBJ2-2|TRBV5-6
CASSLDGGPSGELFF
>TRBJ1-1|TRBV4-2
CASSQPIDRRNTEAFF
>TRBJ1-1|TRBV11-2
CASSLGQTGRAFF
>TRBJ1-1|TRBV7-6
CASSQGHQNTEAFF
>TRBJ2-5|TRBV2
CASSVDLQETQYF
>TRBJ2-7|TRBV4-3
CASSHLSGGDLPYEQYF
>TRBJ1-1|TRBV5-4
CASSREVGGMRTEAFF
>TRBJ1-1|TRBV10-3
CAVHGPNTEAFF
>TRBJ1-2|TRBV4-1
CASSQDFNNLYGYTF
>TRBJ1-5|TRBV27
CASSLSQGTQPQHF
>TRBJ1-2|TRBV27
CARKKGCSNYGYTF
>TRBJ2-5|TRBV25-1
CASSAHRGQAETQYF
>TRBJ2-5|TRBV28
CASSPPALETQYF
>TRBJ1-3|TRBV25-1
CASSPDGLSGNTIYF
>TRBJ2-1|TRBV6-5
CASSSYYNEQFF
>TRBJ1-5|TRBV11-2
CASSRENNQPQHF
>TRBJ1-1|TRBV5-4
CASSLEGTEAFF
>TRBJ1-5|TRBV19
CASSIDTGDQPQHF
>TRBJ1-2|TRBV4-1
CASSQDLSRKVRGYGYTF
>TRBJ1-2|TRBV28
CASRTWDYGYTF
>TRBJ2-1|TRBV5-1
CASSLTVGGEVNEQFF
>TRBJ1-1|TRBV30
CAWRGLTNTEAFF
>TRBJ2-1|TRBV19
CASSNVNEQFF
>TRBJ1-1|TRBV7-9
CASSLSGQGHTEAFF
>TRBJ2-5|TRBV7-9
CASSLPSGGGYQETQYF
>TRBJ2-1|TRBV7-9
CASSLALGFYNEQFF
>TRBJ2-1|TRBV7-2
CASSPGGITSSADEQFF
>TRBJ2-7|TRBV11-2
CASSVPGLGSYEQYF
>TRBJ1-4|TRBV5-6
CASSLDQREKLFF
>TRBJ2-3|TRBV9
CASSVDRSTQYF
>TRBJ2-7|TRBV7-9
CATRRTGFHEQYF
>TRBJ1-4|TRBV28
CASSDTYGEKLFF
>TRBJ1-1|TRBV19
CASSPGTGWTEAFF
>TRBJ1-6|TRBV11-2
CASRKRQGRSPLHF
>TRBJ2-3|TRBV19
CASSIAASDSQYF
>TRBJ1-1|TRBV4-1
CASSQASGGQDPEAFF
>TRBJ2-5|TRBV14
CASSRLPSSETQYF
>TRBJ1-1|TRBV12-5
CASGLDRAAFF
>TRBJ2-1|TRBV19
CASTGTSGNEQFF
>TRBJ1-2|TRBV6-6
CASRRDREGGYTF
>TRBJ2-1|TRBV6-4
CASSPSGSSYNEQFF
>TRBJ2-1|TRBV30
CAWGTSGGTSSYNEQFF
>TRBJ1-2|TRBV28
CASRRLTQTYGYTF
>TRBJ2-5|TRBV2
CASSEVDGETQYF
>TRBJ2-5|TRBV4-2
CASSQDTGDPPETQYF
>TRBJ2-3|TRBV4-2
CASSQGYRDRITDTQYF
>TRBJ2-7|TRBV6-5
CASGLYRGLSYEQYF
>TRBJ2-5|TRBV10-2
CASRTQGGGETQYF
>TRBJ1-5|TRBV9
CASSVGARQPQHF